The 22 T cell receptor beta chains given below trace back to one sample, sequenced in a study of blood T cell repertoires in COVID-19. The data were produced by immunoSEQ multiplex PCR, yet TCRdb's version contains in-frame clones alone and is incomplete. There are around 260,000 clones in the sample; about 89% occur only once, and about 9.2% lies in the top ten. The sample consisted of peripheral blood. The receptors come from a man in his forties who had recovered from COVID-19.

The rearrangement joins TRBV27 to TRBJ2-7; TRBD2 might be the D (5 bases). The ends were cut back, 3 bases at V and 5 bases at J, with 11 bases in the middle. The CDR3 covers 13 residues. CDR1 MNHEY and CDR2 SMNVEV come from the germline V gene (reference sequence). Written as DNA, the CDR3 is TGTGCCAGCAGTTTCGGCCGAGGGAACGAGCAGTACTTC. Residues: CASSFGRGNEQYF.

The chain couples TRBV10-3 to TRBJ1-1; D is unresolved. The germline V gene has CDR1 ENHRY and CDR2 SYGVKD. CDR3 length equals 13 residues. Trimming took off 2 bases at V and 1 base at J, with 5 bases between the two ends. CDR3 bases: TGTGCCATCAGTGAGACCGGGAACACTGAAGCTTTCTTT. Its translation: CAISETGNTEAFF.

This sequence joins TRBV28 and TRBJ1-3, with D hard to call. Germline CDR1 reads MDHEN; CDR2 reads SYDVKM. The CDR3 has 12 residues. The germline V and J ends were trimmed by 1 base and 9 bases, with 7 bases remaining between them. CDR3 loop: CASSLSGGTIYF. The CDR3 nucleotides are TGTGCCAGCAGTTTATCGGGTGGCACCATATATTTT.

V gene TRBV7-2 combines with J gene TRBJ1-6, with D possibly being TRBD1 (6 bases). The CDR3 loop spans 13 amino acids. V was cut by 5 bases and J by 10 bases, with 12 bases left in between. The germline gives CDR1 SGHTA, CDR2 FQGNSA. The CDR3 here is CASSLHRDSPLHF. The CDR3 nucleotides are TGTGCCAGCAGCCTCCACAGGGACTCACCCCTCCACTTT.

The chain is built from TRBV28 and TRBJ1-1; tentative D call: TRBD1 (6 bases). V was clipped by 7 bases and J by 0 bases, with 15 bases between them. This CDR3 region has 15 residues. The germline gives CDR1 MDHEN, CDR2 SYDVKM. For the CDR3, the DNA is TGTGCCAGCACTCTTGACAGGATACTGAACACTGAAGCTTTCTTT. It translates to CASTLDRILNTEAFF.

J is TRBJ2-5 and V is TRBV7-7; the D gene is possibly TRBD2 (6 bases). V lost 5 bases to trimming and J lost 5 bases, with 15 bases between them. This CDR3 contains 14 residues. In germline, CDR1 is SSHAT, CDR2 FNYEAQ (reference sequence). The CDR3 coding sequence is TGTGCCAGCAGCCCCTTGGGGGGTTGGGAGACCCAGTACTTC. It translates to CASSPLGGWETQYF.

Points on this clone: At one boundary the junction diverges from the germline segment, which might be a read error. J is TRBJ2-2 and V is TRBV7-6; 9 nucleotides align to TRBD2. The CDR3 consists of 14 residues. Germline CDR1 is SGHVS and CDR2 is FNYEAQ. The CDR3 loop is CASRLAGDTGELFF. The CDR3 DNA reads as TGTGCCAGCAGATTAGCGGGAGACACCGGGGAGCTGTTTTTT. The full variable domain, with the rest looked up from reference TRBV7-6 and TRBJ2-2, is GAGVSQSPRYKVTKRGQDVALRCDPISGHVSLYWYRQALGQGPEFLTYFNYEAQQDKSGLPNDRFSAERPEGSISTLTIQRTEQRDSAMYRCASRLAGDTGELFFGEGSRLTVL.

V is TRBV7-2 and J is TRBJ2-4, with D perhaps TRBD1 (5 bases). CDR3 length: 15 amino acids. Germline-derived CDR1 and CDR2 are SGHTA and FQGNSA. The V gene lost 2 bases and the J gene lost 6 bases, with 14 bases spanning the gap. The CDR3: CASSLWRRVPNIQYF. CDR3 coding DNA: TGTGCCAGCAGCTTATGGCGCAGGGTACCAAACATTCAGTACTTC.

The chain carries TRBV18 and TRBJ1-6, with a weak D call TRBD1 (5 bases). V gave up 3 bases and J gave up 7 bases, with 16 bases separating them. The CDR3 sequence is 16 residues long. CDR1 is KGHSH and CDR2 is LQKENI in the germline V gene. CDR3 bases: TGTGCCAGCTCACCCCTGACCGGGACTCAGAATTCACCCCTCCACTTT. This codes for CASSPLTGTQNSPLHF.

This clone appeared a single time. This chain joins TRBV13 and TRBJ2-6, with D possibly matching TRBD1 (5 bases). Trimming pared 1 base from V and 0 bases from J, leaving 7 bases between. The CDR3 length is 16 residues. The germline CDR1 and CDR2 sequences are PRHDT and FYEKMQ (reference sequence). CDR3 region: CASSLDRSSGANVLTF. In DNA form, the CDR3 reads TGTGCCAGCAGCTTAGACAGGTCCTCTGGGGCCAACGTCCTGACTTTC. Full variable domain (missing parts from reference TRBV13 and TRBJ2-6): AAGVIQSPRHLIKEKRETATLKCYPIPRHDTVYWYQQGPGQDPQFLISFYEKMQSDKGSIPDRFSAQQFSDYHSELNMSSLELGDSALYFCASSLDRSSGANVLTFGAGSRLTVL.

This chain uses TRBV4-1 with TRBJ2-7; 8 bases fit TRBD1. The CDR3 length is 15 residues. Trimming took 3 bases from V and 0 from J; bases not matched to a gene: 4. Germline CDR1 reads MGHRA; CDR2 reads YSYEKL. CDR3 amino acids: CASSHGQGSSYEQYF. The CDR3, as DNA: TGCGCCAGCAGCCACGGACAGGGAAGCTCCTACGAGCAGTACTTC.

In DNA form, the CDR3 reads TGTGCCAGCAGTATGACGAGAGGGACTGCAGATACGCAGTATTTT. This codes for CASSMTRGTADTQYF. The J gene is TRBJ2-3, the V gene TRBV6-5, with D perhaps matching TRBD2 (6 bases). This CDR3 region has 15 residues. CDR1 is MNHEY, CDR2 SVGAGI, per germline. V was pared by 5 bases and J by 4 bases, with 16 bases between.

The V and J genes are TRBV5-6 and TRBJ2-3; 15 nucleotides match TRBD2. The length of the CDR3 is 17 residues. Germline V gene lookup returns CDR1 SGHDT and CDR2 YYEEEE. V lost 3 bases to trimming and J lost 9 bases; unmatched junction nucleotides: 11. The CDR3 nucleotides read TGTGCCAGCAGCTCCCTCGGACTAGCGGGGGGGCAACGGACGCAGTATTTT. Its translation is CASSSLGLAGGQRTQYF. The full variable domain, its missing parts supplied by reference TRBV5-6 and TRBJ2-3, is DAGVTQSPTHLIKTRGQQVTLRCSPKSGHDTVSWYQQALGQGPQFIFQYYEEEERQRGNFPDRFSGHQFPNYSSELNVNALLLGDSALYLCASSSLGLAGGQRTQYFGPGTRLTVL.

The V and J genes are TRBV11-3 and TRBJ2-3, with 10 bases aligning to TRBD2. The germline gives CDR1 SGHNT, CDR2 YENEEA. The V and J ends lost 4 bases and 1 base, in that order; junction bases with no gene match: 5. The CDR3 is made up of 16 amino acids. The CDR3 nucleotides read TGTGCCAGCAGCTCGTTACTAGCGGGACGCACAGATACGCAGTATTTT. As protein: CASSSLLAGRTDTQYF. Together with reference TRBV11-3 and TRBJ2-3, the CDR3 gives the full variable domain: EAGVVQSPRYKIIEKKQPVAFWCNPISGHNTLYWYLQNLGQGPELLIRYENEEAVDDSQLPKDRFSAERLKGVDSTLKIQPAELGDSAVYLCASSSLLAGRTDTQYFGPGTRLTVL.

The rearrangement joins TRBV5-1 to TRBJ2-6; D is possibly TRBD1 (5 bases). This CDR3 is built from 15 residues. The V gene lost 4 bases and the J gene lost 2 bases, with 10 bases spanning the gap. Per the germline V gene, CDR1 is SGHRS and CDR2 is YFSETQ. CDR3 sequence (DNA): TGCGCCAGCAGCCCCACAGGCACTGGGGCCAACGTCCTGACTTTC. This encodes CASSPTGTGANVLTF. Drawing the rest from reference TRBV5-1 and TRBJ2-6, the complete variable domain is KAGVTQTPRYLIKTRGQQVTLSCSPISGHRSVSWYQQTPGQGLQFLFEYFSETQRNKGNFPGRFSGRQFSNSRSEMNVSTLELGDSALYLCASSPTGTGANVLTFGAGSRLTVL.

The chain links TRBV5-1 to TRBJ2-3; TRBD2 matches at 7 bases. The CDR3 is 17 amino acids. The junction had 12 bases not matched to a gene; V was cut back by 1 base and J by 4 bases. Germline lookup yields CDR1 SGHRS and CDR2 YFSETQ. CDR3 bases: TGCGCCAGCAGCTTGATCGGGGGACGGGGGGTTGCAGATACGCAGTATTTT. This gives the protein CASSLIGGRGVADTQYF.

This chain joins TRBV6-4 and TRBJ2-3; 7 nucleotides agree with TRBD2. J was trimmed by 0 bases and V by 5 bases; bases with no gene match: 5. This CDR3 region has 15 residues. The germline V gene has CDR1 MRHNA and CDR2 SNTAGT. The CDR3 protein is CASSLGGTSTDTQYF. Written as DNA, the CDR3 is TGTGCCAGCAGTCTCGGGGGGACTAGCACAGATACGCAGTATTTT.

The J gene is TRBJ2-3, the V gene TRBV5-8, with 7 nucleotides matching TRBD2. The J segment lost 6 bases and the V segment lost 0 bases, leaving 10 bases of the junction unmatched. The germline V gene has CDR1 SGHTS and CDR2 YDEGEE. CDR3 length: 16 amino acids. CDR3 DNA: TGTGCCAGCAGCTTGGACCGCCGGGGCGGGAGTGATACGCAGTATTTT. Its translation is CASSLDRRGGSDTQYF.

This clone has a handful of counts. The CDR3 DNA reads as TGTGCCAGCAGCTGGCGGCAGGGGGACACCGGGGAGCTGTTTTTT. Translating it yields CASSWRQGDTGELFF. The V and J genes are TRBV7-2 and TRBJ2-2, with TRBD1 matching over 7 bases. V was clipped by 4 bases and J by 3 bases; unmatched bases: 5. The germline V gene has CDR1 SGHTA and CDR2 FQGNSA. This CDR3 region has 15 residues.

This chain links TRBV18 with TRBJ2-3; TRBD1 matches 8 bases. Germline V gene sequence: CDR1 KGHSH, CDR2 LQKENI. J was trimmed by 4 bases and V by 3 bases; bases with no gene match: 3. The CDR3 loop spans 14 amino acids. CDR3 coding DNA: TGTGCCAGCTCACCGTTACAGGGGGCAGATACGCAGTATTTT. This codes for CASSPLQGADTQYF. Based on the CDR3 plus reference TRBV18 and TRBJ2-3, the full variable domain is NAGVMQNPRHLVRRRGQEARLRCSPMKGHSHVYWYRQLPEEGLKFMVYLQKENIIDESGMPKERFSAEFPKEGPSILRIQQVVRGDSAAYFCASSPLQGADTQYFGPGTRLTVL.

The CDR3 here is CASSELAGANTGELFF. DNA of the CDR3: TGTGCCAGCAGTGAATTGGCGGGGGCGAACACCGGGGAGCTGTTTTTT. The chain uses TRBV25-1 and TRBJ2-2; 7 nucleotides match TRBD2. Per germline, CDR1 MGHDK and CDR2 SYGVNS. V lost 1 base to trimming and J lost 0 bases; unmatched junction nucleotides: 2. This CDR3 region has 16 residues.

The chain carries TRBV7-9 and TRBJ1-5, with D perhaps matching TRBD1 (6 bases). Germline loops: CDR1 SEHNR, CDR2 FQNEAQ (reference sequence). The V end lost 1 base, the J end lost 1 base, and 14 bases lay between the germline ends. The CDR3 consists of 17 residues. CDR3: CASSLVLAGVSNQPQHF. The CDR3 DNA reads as TGTGCCAGCAGCTTAGTGCTCGCAGGGGTGAGCAATCAGCCCCAGCATTTT.